This record covers a single TCR beta chain. Its antigen is unidentified. The entry originates in a study of post-analysis software for immune sequencing data. Study findings and constraints: Versus controls, multiple sclerosis patients showed significantly lower diversity (normalized Chao1).

cDNA libraries for TCR beta contained unique molecular identifiers. TCRdb processed the PCR reads anew with MiXCR; each CDR3 protein has one entry. Found here are about 540,000 distinct CDR3 sequences, around 31% of them singletons; the top ten hold under 7%. This receptor was identified in a girl aged 2-17 years with multiple sclerosis. The specimen was blood.

CDR3 in DNA: TGCAGCGTTGGACAGGGGGGCTGGGACATTCAGTACTTC. It translates to CSVGQGGWDIQYF. The chain recombines TRBV29-1 with TRBJ2-4; the match to TRBD1 covers 9 bases. Germline CDR1 and CDR2: SQVTM and ANQGSEA. Trimming removed 4 bases from V and 8 bases from J; junction bases left unmatched: 6. This CDR3 contains 13 residues.